Following are 5 T cell receptor beta chains from one sample sequenced in a study of molecular identifiers for immune sequencing clone quantification. MiXCR was run by TCRdb on the PCR reads, yielding one entry per CDR3 protein. The repertoire holds about 640,000 distinct CDR3 sequences, 20% seen once, with roughly 0.9% in the top ten. The sample was naive CD8+ T cells from blood, with Jurkat cell RNA spiked in. The subset denotes: FACS-sorted CD8+CD4-CCR7+CD45RA+ naive T cells. These receptors all stem from a human donor in good health. Some libraries in this study had Jurkat cell RNA spiked in.

About this clonotype: A much bigger clone sits one base away, suggesting this may be a read error. The V and J genes are TRBV4-2 and TRBJ1-1, with D uncertain. This CDR3 comprises 15 residues. The V and J ends lost 3 bases and 3 bases respectively, with 14 bases between them. Germline values: CDR1 LGHNA, CDR2 YNFKEQ. The chain's CDR3 is CASSHPFRGDTEAFF. CDR3 bases: TGTGCCAGCAGCCATCCCTTCAGAGGCGACACTGAAGCTTTCTTT.

The sample holds many counts of this clonotype. V and J are TRBV29-1 and TRBJ2-2, with a weak D call TRBD2 (5 bases). Germline CDR1 and CDR2: SQVTM and ANQGSEA. The CDR3 contains 13 residues. V dropped 5 bases and J dropped 5 bases, with 12 bases sitting between them. The CDR3 sequence: CSVFGRGTGELFF. The DNA of the CDR3 is TGCAGCGTTTTCGGTCGAGGGACCGGGGAGCTGTTTTTT.

The V call is TRBV12-3 or TRBV12-4, the J call TRBJ2-6, with 8 bases matching TRBD2. Losses at the gene ends were 3 bases for V and 0 bases for J; bases not matched to a gene: 4. This CDR3 region has 17 residues. The CDR3 is CASSFQLADSGANVLTF. The CDR3 DNA is TGTGCCAGCAGTTTTCAACTAGCGGACTCTGGGGCCAACGTCCTGACTTTC.

The chain recombines TRBV7-9 with TRBJ1-2; 10 bases agree with TRBD1. V shed 4 bases and J 8 bases; nucleotides not matched to a gene: 10. This CDR3 contains 15 residues. Germline V lookup: CDR1 SEHNR, CDR2 FQNEAQ (reference sequence). The CDR3 is CASSWGRQGAWGYTF. DNA for the CDR3: TGTGCCAGCAGCTGGGGAAGACAGGGGGCGTGGGGCTACACCTTC.

The sample holds a few counts of this clonotype. The junction differs from germline at one of its ends, possibly a read error. This sequence joins TRBV6-5 and TRBJ2-3; D may be TRBD1 or TRBD2 (5 bases each). Germline CDR1 is MNHEY and CDR2 is SVGAGI. CDR3 length: 15 amino acids. The DNA of the CDR3 is TGTGCCGGCAGTTACGGTGGGGGAAACACAGATACGCAGTATTTT. Protein sequence: CAGSYGGGNTDTQYF.